This is a list of T cell receptor beta chains from one sample in a study of T-cell reconstitution after alpha-beta-depleted transplantation in children. TCRdb reprocessed the PCR reads via MiXCR and lists one record per CDR3 protein. The table includes fewer than 130,000 distinct CDR3 sequences, 9% to 12% detected once. The sample was PBMCs from the stem cell graft donor, taken from the stem cell graft. These receptors were obtained from a human donor who donated a stem cell graft to a child with acute lymphoblastic leukemia. The CDR3 runs from the conserved cysteine through the conserved F or W. A D gene is named only where the DNA matches it firmly. For some rows the clone size is stated as once, few or many, or as a class when expanded; others skip it.

>NA|TRBV25-1|TRBJ1-2|few
TGTGCCAGCAGTGAATTAGGGGGGGGGGCCCGGGCGGAAGATGAGGGCTACACCTTC
CASSELGGGARAEDEGYTF
>NA|TRBV4-2|TRBJ1-1|many
TGTGCCAGCAGCCAACCACAGGGTGGCACTGAAGCTTTCTTT
CASSQPQGGTEAFF
>NA|TRBV15|TRBJ2-7|many
TGTGCCACCGCGACGGGACCCTACGAGCAGTACTTC
CATATGPYEQYF
>NA|TRBV28|TRBJ1-1|many
TGTGCCAGCAGTTTATTCCCGGGACACCAGAACACTGAAGCTTTCTTT
CASSLFPGHQNTEAFF
>TRBD2|TRBV27|TRBJ2-1|many
TGTGCCAGCAGTCCGCTTTCTAGCGGGAGATACAATGAGCAGTTCTTC
CASSPLSSGRYNEQFF
>NA|TRBV7-9|TRBJ1-1|many
TGTGCCAGCAGCTTAGAGGGGGGCCGCACTGAAGCTTTCTTT
CASSLEGGRTEAFF
>TRBD1|TRBV6-2/TRBV6-3|TRBJ1-5|many
TGTGCCAGCAGTGCAACTTACAGGGGGTTGCGGCCCCAGCATTTT
CASSATYRGLRPQHF
>NA|TRBV12-3/TRBV12-4|TRBJ2-2|many
TGTGCCAGCACCGAGCGGGTAAACACCGGGGAGCTGTTTTTT
CASTERVNTGELFF
>NA|TRBV29-1|TRBJ2-2|many
TGCAGCGTTGAAATTAGGAGACAGGAGAACACCGGGGAGCTGTTTTTT
CSVEIRRQENTGELFF
>NA|TRBV18|TRBJ1-2|many
TGTGCCAGCTCACCACCGTCACAGCTCTATGGCTACACCTTC
CASSPPSQLYGYTF
>NA|TRBV12-3/TRBV12-4|TRBJ1-6|many
TGTGCCATACAAGTAGGAGACCGAGGATCACCCCTCCACTTT
CAIQVGDRGSPLHF
>NA|TRBV15|TRBJ2-6|many
TGTGCCACCAGCCAAGAGGGGGGTAGCTCTGGGGCCAACGTCCTGACTTTC
CATSQEGGSSGANVLTF
>TRBD1|TRBV7-9|TRBJ2-4|many
TGTGCCAGCAGCTTAGGGACAGGGAACATTCAGTACTTC
CASSLGTGNIQYF
>NA|TRBV6-1|TRBJ1-1|many
TGTGCCAGCAGGACCCTCTACGCCACTGAAGCTTTCTTT
CASRTLYATEAFF
>NA|TRBV29-1|TRBJ2-1|many
TGCAGCGTTGAATGGGAATCGAGCTCCTACAATGAGCAGTTCTTC
CSVEWESSSYNEQFF
>TRBD1|TRBV29-1|TRBJ2-7|few
TGCAGCGTTGAAAAAGGACAGGGAGGCGAGCAGTACTTC
CSVEKGQGGEQYF
>NA|TRBV20-1|TRBJ1-2|many
TGCAGTGCTAGACCTTGGGGTGCCCCTGACTATGGCTACACCTTC
CSARPWGAPDYGYTF
>TRBD1|TRBV12-3/TRBV12-4|TRBJ2-3|many
TGTGCCAGCAGTTTAGACAGGGGGCACACAGATACGCAGTATTTT
CASSLDRGHTDTQYF
>NA|TRBV7-8|TRBJ2-1|many
TGTGCCAGCAGCTTTCGTATGCGGGTCTCGGACCCCATCTACAATGAGCAGTTCTTC
CASSFRMRVSDPIYNEQFF
>TRBD1|TRBV6-2/TRBV6-3|TRBJ2-3|NA
TGTGCCAGCAGTTACACTCCGGGACAGGGCGGCCCTCCCCACACAGATACGCAGTATTTT
CASSYTPGQGGPPHTDTQYF
>TRBD2|TRBV27|TRBJ2-5|many
TGTGCCAGCCACCAAACTAGCGGTCCTCGCCAGGAGACCCAGTACTTC
CASHQTSGPRQETQYF
>NA|TRBV4-3|TRBJ1-3|many
TGCGCCAGCAGCCAAGATTGGGGGGGTTCGGGAAACACCATATATTTT
CASSQDWGGSGNTIYF
>NA|TRBV5-5|TRBJ2-4|many
TGTGCCAGCAGCCCCATTGAGAGCGGCAAAAACATTCAGTACTTC
CASSPIESGKNIQYF
>NA|TRBV7-6|TRBJ2-5|many
TGTGCCAGCAGCTTATATGGCCGGGGCACTTTGGAAGAGACCCAGTACTTC
CASSLYGRGTLEETQYF
>TRBD2|TRBV28|TRBJ2-3|many
TGTGCCAGCAGTTCCCCTAGCGGGACCAGCACAGATACGCAGTATTTT
CASSSPSGTSTDTQYF
>NA|TRBV7-3|TRBJ2-6|few
TGTGCCAGCAAGACCCTTGCCTCTGGGGCCAACGTCCTGACTTTC
CASKTLASGANVLTF
>TRBD2|TRBV5-1|TRBJ2-3|many
TGCGCCAGCAGCCTCCTAGCGGGAGTAGCAGATACGCAGTATTTT
CASSLLAGVADTQYF
>TRBD2|TRBV7-3|TRBJ2-2|many
TGTGCCAGCAGCCCCAGACTAGCGGGAGAGCTCAATCTAAACACCGGGGAGCTGTTTTTT
CASSPRLAGELNLNTGELFF
>TRBD2|TRBV5-6|TRBJ2-1|many
TGTGCCAGCAGCCGACTAGCGGGAGTCCAAGACAATGAGCAGTTCTTC
CASSRLAGVQDNEQFF
>TRBD1|TRBV7-2|TRBJ1-2|few
TGTGCCAGCAGCTTGAGGGACAGAACCTATGGCTACACCTTC
CASSLRDRTYGYTF
>NA|TRBV6-1|TRBJ1-1|many
TGTGCCAGCAGTGCGATGACAGAGAACACTGAAGCTTTCTTT
CASSAMTENTEAFF
>NA|TRBV7-2|TRBJ1-5|many
TGTGCCAGCAGCTTAGTTGGTAATAGCAATCAGCCCCAGCATTTT
CASSLVGNSNQPQHF
>NA|TRBV27|TRBJ1-4|many
TGTGCCAGCAGTTTACAGGGTGGGATTGAAAAACTGTTTTTT
CASSLQGGIEKLFF
>NA|TRBV20-1|TRBJ2-1|many
TGCAGTGCTAGGGGAAGCGGACGGAGCTCCTACAATGAGCAGTTCTTC
CSARGSGRSSYNEQFF
>NA|TRBV5-1|TRBJ1-1|many
TGCGCCAGCAGCTCGACAGGTTGGGACGTTTACACTGAAGCTTTCTTT
CASSSTGWDVYTEAFF
>NA|TRBV5-1|TRBJ2-1|many
TGCGCCAGCAGCAGGACCCCAGGTAACAATGAGCAGTTCTTC
CASSRTPGNNEQFF
>NA|TRBV5-1|TRBJ1-1|many
TGCGCCAGCAGCTTGATCTCTCGGGGGAACACTGAAGCTTTCTTT
CASSLISRGNTEAFF
>NA|TRBV12-3/TRBV12-4|TRBJ2-1|many
TGTGCCAGCAGTACCCCCTTGTCCAATGAGCAGTTCTTC
CASSTPLSNEQFF
>TRBD2|TRBV29-1|TRBJ2-1|large
TGCAGCGCCGCGGGACTAGCAAGCAATGAGCAGTTCTTC
CSAAGLASNEQFF
>NA|TRBV4-3|TRBJ2-7|NA
TGCGCCAGCAGCCAAGAGAGGGACTCCTACGAGCAGTACTTC
CASSQERDSYEQYF
>NA|TRBV12-3/TRBV12-4|TRBJ1-1|many
TGTGCCAGCAGACTAGGACAAGCTAGAAACACTGAAGCTTTCTTT
CASRLGQARNTEAFF
>TRBD2|TRBV28|TRBJ2-2|many
TGTGCCAGCAGTTCCCGGACTAGCGGTAACACCGGGGAGCTGTTTTTT
CASSSRTSGNTGELFF
>TRBD1|TRBV7-9|TRBJ2-3|NA
TGTGCCAGCAGCTTAGCAGGGACAGCTGTTACGCAGTATTTT
CASSLAGTAVTQYF
>TRBD2|TRBV7-2|TRBJ2-3|many
TGTGCCAGCAGCCTAGGACCCACCCCCGGGGGGGCCGGAGATACGCAGTATTTT
CASSLGPTPGGAGDTQYF
>NA|TRBV28|TRBJ1-1|many
TGTGCCAGCAGTTTCGGGGGATCCACTGAAGCTTTCTTT
CASSFGGSTEAFF
>NA|TRBV2|TRBJ1-5|NA
TGTGCCAGCAGGGAACTAAACAGGGATCAGCCCCAGCATTTT
CASRELNRDQPQHF
>NA|TRBV6-2/TRBV6-3|TRBJ2-7|many
TGTGCCAGCAGTGACATGGGACGGATCTACGAGCAGTACTTC
CASSDMGRIYEQYF
>NA|TRBV20-1|TRBJ1-4|many
TGCAGTGCTAGAGATCCAGGGCCCGCCGGAGGGGAAAAACTGTTTTTT
CSARDPGPAGGEKLFF
>NA|TRBV7-3|TRBJ2-5|many
TGTGCCAGCAGCTTAGGGGCGGTCGAGACCCAGTACTTC
CASSLGAVETQYF
>TRBD2|TRBV7-2|TRBJ2-7|many
TGTGCCAGCAGCTTAGGGGGGGGGAGCGGAGAGCAGTACTTC
CASSLGGGSGEQYF
>TRBD1|TRBV30|TRBJ1-2|many
TGTGCCTGGAGTGTACGGACAGGCTATGGCTACACCTTC
CAWSVRTGYGYTF
>TRBD1|TRBV18|TRBJ2-7|many
TGTGCCAGCTCACCAATAGGGACAGGGACCTACGAGCAGTACTTC
CASSPIGTGTYEQYF
>NA|TRBV27|TRBJ1-2|many
TGTGCCAGCAGTGCACAGGGTCAGGGCTACACCTTC
CASSAQGQGYTF